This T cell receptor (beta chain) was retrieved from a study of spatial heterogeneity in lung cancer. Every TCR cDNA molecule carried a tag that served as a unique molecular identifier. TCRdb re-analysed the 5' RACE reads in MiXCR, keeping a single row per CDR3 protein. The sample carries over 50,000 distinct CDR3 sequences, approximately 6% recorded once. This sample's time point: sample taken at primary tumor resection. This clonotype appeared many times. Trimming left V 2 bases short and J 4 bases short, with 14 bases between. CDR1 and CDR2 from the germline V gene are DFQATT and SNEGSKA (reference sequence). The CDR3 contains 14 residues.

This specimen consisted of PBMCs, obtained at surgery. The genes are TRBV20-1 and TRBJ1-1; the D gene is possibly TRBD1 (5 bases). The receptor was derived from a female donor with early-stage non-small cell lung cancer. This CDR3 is CSARLDVGATEAFF. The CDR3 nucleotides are TGCAGTGCTAGACTAGATGTAGGGGCCACTGAAGCTTTCTTT.